These 28 T cell receptor beta chains came from one sample sequenced in a study of CD8 T cells in ankylosing spondylitis. TCRdb itself ran the 5' RACE reads through MiXCR, one entry per CDR3 protein. The table has about 310,000 distinct CDR3 sequences, roughly 20% seen once. The sequenced material came from blood, either unsorted or a sorted T cell fraction (not recorded which). The receptors stem from a female donor with ankylosing spondylitis or in good health (not recorded which).

This clonotype was seen only a few times. This chain uses TRBV6-2 or TRBV6-3 with TRBJ2-7, with D possibly being TRBD2 (5 bases). CDR3 length: 16 residues. The V gene lost 7 bases and the J gene lost 0 bases, with 19 bases spanning the gap. The germline V gene encodes CDR1 MNHEY and CDR2 SVGEGT. In DNA form, the CDR3 reads TGTGCCAGCAACCAGGACGAGCGGCTGCGCTCCTACGAGCAGTACTTC. This encodes CASNQDERLRSYEQYF.

The chain combines TRBV20-1 with TRBJ2-1; perhaps TRBD1 as D (6 bases). Between the trimmed V and J ends, which lost 2 bases and 0 bases, there was a span of 11 bases. Germline CDR1 reads DFQATT; CDR2 reads SNEGSKA (reference sequence). The CDR3 extends over 15 amino acids. The CDR3 sequence is CSARRRGSSYNEQFF. In DNA, the CDR3 is TGCAGTGCTAGAAGAAGGGGGAGCTCCTACAATGAGCAGTTCTTC.

The rearrangement links TRBV9 to TRBJ2-7; no reliable D call. The CDR3 is 13 amino acids. Per germline, CDR1 SGDLS and CDR2 YYNGEE. Trimming removed 7 bases from V and 6 bases from J, with 17 bases in between. In DNA form, the CDR3 reads TGTGCCAGCGGTCCGGGTTCGGAAGTCGAGCAGTACTTC. Translating it yields CASGPGSEVEQYF.

This clonotype has just a few counts. V is TRBV19 and J is TRBJ2-5; 7 bases line up with TRBD1. Germline V lookup: CDR1 LNHDA, CDR2 SQIVND (reference sequence). Trimming at V came to 3 bases and at J to 4 bases, leaving 11 bases not matched to a gene. This CDR3 has 16 amino acids. This chain's CDR3 is CASSIEGRGSGETQYF. For the CDR3, the DNA is TGTGCCAGTAGTATTGAAGGCAGGGGGAGTGGAGAGACCCAGTACTTC.

This clonotype was observed a handful of times. This CDR3 reads CSVARSGGTGELFF. DNA of the CDR3: TGCAGCGTTGCCAGGTCCGGGGGGACCGGGGAGCTGTTTTTT. This chain links TRBV29-1 with TRBJ2-2, with 7 positions matching TRBD2. Germline values: CDR1 SQVTM, CDR2 ANQGSEA. The CDR3 extends over 14 amino acids. J lost 5 bases, V lost 4 bases, and 7 bases had no gene match.

The V gene is TRBV9, the J gene TRBJ1-2; 8 nucleotides agree with TRBD1. The ends lost 3 bases at V and 8 bases at J; junction bases unmatched: 9. CDR1 is SGDLS, CDR2 YYNGEE, per germline. This CDR3 has 14 amino acids. The CDR3 loop is CASSGDRGVRGYTF. For the CDR3, the DNA is TGTGCCAGCAGCGGTGACAGGGGAGTAAGGGGCTACACCTTC.

This clonotype was detected only a few times. V is TRBV20-1 and J is TRBJ1-5; D is uncertain. Germline-derived CDR1 and CDR2 are DFQATT and SNEGSKA (reference sequence). The CDR3 length is 15 residues. Trimming cost V 0 bases and J 6 bases, with 15 bases left between them. The CDR3 spells CSARDSDRGSQPQHF. DNA of the CDR3: TGCAGTGCTAGAGATTCGGATCGAGGGAGTCAGCCCCAGCATTTT.

This sequence joins TRBV6-1 and TRBJ1-4, with D perhaps TRBD1 (5 bases). The length of the CDR3 is 14 residues. Between the trimmed V and J ends, which lost 3 bases and 5 bases, there was a span of 10 bases. Germline CDR1 is MNHNS and CDR2 is SASEGT. The CDR3 protein is CASSEGGLNEKLFF. Written as DNA, the CDR3 is TGTGCCAGCAGTGAGGGGGGGTTGAATGAAAAACTGTTTTTT.

The chain employs TRBV4-1 and TRBJ1-1, with 7 nucleotides matching TRBD1. Per the germline V gene, CDR1 is MGHRA and CDR2 is YSYEKL. Losses at the gene ends were 1 base for V and 3 bases for J; bases not matched to a gene: 8. The CDR3 has 16 residues. CDR3 amino acids: CASSQGLGQAYTEAFF. DNA of the CDR3: TGCGCCAGCAGCCAAGGATTAGGACAGGCTTACACTGAAGCTTTCTTT.

This clonotype has more than one count but fewer than ten. This chain uses TRBV10-3 with TRBJ2-7; 10 bases line up with TRBD1. V dropped 2 bases and J dropped 4; count of bases not matched to a gene: 5. The CDR3 contains 15 residues. Per the germline V gene, CDR1 is ENHRY and CDR2 is SYGVKD. CDR3 DNA sequence: TGTGCCATCAGTGAGGGAGGACAGGGGGGGTACGAGCAGTACTTC. Translating it yields CAISEGGQGGYEQYF.

This chain uses TRBV20-1 with TRBJ2-5, with TRBD2 identical over 8 bases. Trimming at V came to 1 base and at J to 1 base, leaving 5 bases not matched to a gene. CDR3 length: 15 residues. Germline V gene lookup returns CDR1 DFQATT and CDR2 SNEGSKA (reference sequence). CDR3 nucleotides: TGCAGTGCTAGAGGCTCCGGGAGGGTCCAAGAGACCCAGTACTTC. This sequence encodes CSARGSGRVQETQYF.

The J gene is TRBJ2-1, the V gene TRBV9; 7 bases map to TRBD1. The J segment lost 9 bases and the V segment lost 1 base, leaving 4 bases of the junction unmatched. Looked up from germline, CDR1 is SGDLS and CDR2 is YYNGEE. The CDR3 consists of 13 residues. As DNA, the CDR3 is TGTGCCAGCAGCGTACACAGGGGCAGTGAGCAGTTCTTC. Its protein product is CASSVHRGSEQFF.

V gene TRBV20-1 combines with J gene TRBJ2-3, with 11 bases lining up with TRBD2. Germline-derived CDR1 and CDR2 are DFQATT and SNEGSKA (reference sequence). CDR3 size: 18 residues. Here the CDR3 reads CSLSPLAGVGRGTDTQYF. In DNA form, the CDR3 reads TGCAGCCTCTCTCCACTAGCGGGAGTGGGAAGGGGCACAGATACGCAGTATTTT.

This clonotype was detected a few times. The chain couples TRBV6-2 or TRBV6-3 to TRBJ2-3; TRBD2 matches at 9 bases. The CDR3 extends over 16 amino acids. V was pared by 0 bases and J by 2 bases, with 3 bases of the junction left unmatched. The germline V gene has CDR1 MNHEY and CDR2 SVGEGT. Written as DNA, the CDR3 is TGTGCCAGCAGTTACTCGGCTAGCGGGGCCACAGATACGCAGTATTTT. Translating it yields CASSYSASGATDTQYF.

Only a few counts were recorded for this clonotype. CDR3 region: CASRPPPSDEQFF. CDR3 nucleotides: TGTGCCAGCAGACCACCTCCTTCGGATGAGCAGTTCTTC. The chain is built from TRBV6-2 or TRBV6-3 and TRBJ2-1, with no clear D. The germline V gene encodes CDR1 MNHEY and CDR2 SVGEGT. The CDR3 has 13 residues. The ends were cut back, 6 bases at V and 8 bases at J, with 14 bases in the middle.

The CDR3, as DNA: TGTGCCAGCAGTTACGGGGCAGTCGGTTTGGGCTACACCTTC. Its protein product is CASSYGAVGLGYTF. The genes are TRBV6-5 and TRBJ1-2, with a weak D call TRBD1 (5 bases). V shed 2 bases and J shed 8 bases, with 15 bases lying between them. Germline CDR1 is MNHEY and CDR2 is SVGAGI. This CDR3 has 14 amino acids.

The V call is TRBV19, the J call TRBJ2-5; D unresolved. Germline-derived CDR1 and CDR2 are LNHDA and SQIVND (reference sequence). The CDR3 is made up of 11 amino acids. V was pared by 10 bases and J by 5 bases, with 11 bases between. CDR3 residues: CATSGSETQYF. The CDR3 region has the DNA TGTGCCACCTCGGGTTCGGAGACCCAGTACTTC.

Many counts were recorded for this clonotype. This chain joins TRBV12-3 or TRBV12-4 and TRBJ2-4; D perhaps matches TRBD1 (5 bases). Trimming removed 4 bases at V and 6 bases at J, with 25 bases between. The CDR3 covers 18 residues. CDR3 sequence (DNA): TGTGCCAGCAGTTCGCCGTCGCTAGTGGCCCATAGGGGAAACATTCAGTACTTC. It codes for CASSSPSLVAHRGNIQYF.

The chain joins TRBV12-3 or TRBV12-4 to TRBJ2-1, with 9 bases identical to TRBD2. V lost 6 bases, J lost 4 bases, and 13 bases stayed unmatched. This CDR3 is 17 amino acids long. CDR3 nucleotides: TGTGCCAGCAGGAGTGCGGGAGGGCCTGAGGCATACAATGAGCAGTTCTTC. Its translation: CASRSAGGPEAYNEQFF.

The chain links TRBV7-2 to TRBJ2-1, with D perhaps matching TRBD1 or TRBD2 (6 bases each). This CDR3 is built from 16 residues. Germline V lookup: CDR1 SGHTA, CDR2 FQGNSA. V was trimmed by 4 bases and J by 7 bases, leaving 20 bases between them. This CDR3 reads CASSSYPRGEGNEQFF. The CDR3 nucleotides read TGTGCCAGCAGCTCCTATCCGAGGGGGGAAGGAAATGAGCAGTTCTTC.

This chain connects TRBV20-1 to TRBJ2-7; D unresolved. The germline CDR1 and CDR2 sequences are DFQATT and SNEGSKA (reference sequence). Trimming took 4 bases from V and 0 from J, leaving 13 bases between them. The CDR3 is made up of 14 amino acids. This CDR3 reads CSAIWPRSSYEQYF. The CDR3 bases are TGCAGTGCTATTTGGCCTAGGAGCTCCTACGAGCAGTACTTC.

This clonotype was seen many times. The V and J genes are TRBV12-3 or TRBV12-4 and TRBJ2-5; 8 bases agree with TRBD1. The length of the CDR3 is 13 residues. J lost 5 bases, V lost 5 bases, and 4 bases had no gene match. In DNA form, the CDR3 reads TGTGCCAGCAGTCGTACAGGGGGGGAGACCCAGTACTTC. It is translated as CASSRTGGETQYF.

The chain links TRBV29-1 to TRBJ1-2, with D perhaps TRBD1 (5 bases). V gave up 1 base and J gave up 2 bases, with 23 bases separating them. Germline CDR1 and CDR2: SQVTM and ANQGSEA. CDR3 size: 18 residues. DNA for the CDR3: TGCAGCGTTGAAGTATCGGCGGCGGGCGCAGGGAGGAACTATGGCTACACCTTC. Translation: CSVEVSAAGAGRNYGYTF.

V and J are TRBV14 and TRBJ2-1; D not certain. Germline values: CDR1 SGHDN, CDR2 FVKESK. Trimming left V 1 base short and J 9 bases short, with 19 bases between. The CDR3 contains 16 residues. CDR3: CASSQVARLRYGEQFF. In nucleotides, the CDR3 is TGTGCCAGCAGCCAAGTAGCCAGGTTGAGGTACGGTGAGCAGTTCTTC.

The genes are TRBV4-1 and TRBJ2-1; 7 nucleotides agree with TRBD1. From germline, CDR1 is MGHRA and CDR2 YSYEKL. The CDR3 has 15 amino acids. The V segment lost 6 bases and the J segment 0 bases; nucleotides outside the gene matches: 5. DNA of the CDR3: TGCGCCAGCAGTTACGACAGGGTCTCCTACAATGAGCAGTTCTTC. Its protein product is CASSYDRVSYNEQFF.

The chain is built from TRBV3-1 and TRBJ1-1; no reliable D call. V dropped 3 bases and J dropped 5 bases, with 7 bases sitting between them. Germline V CDR1 and CDR2: LGHDT, YNNKEL (reference sequence). CDR3 length: 12 residues. CDR3 loop: CASSHGETEAFF. For the CDR3, the DNA is TGTGCCAGCAGCCACGGGGAGACTGAAGCTTTCTTT.

The CDR3 reads CASSLAGGSYSGEQYF. The CDR3 DNA sequence: TGTGCCAGCAGCTTGGCCGGCGGGAGCTACTCGGGCGAGCAGTACTTC. The rearrangement links TRBV5-5 to TRBJ2-7, with 7 bases identical to TRBD2. The V gene end was trimmed by 0 bases and the J gene end by 6 bases; junction bases not matched to a gene: 12. This CDR3 has 16 amino acids. The germline V gene has CDR1 SGHKS and CDR2 YYEKEE (reference sequence).

This clonotype was observed a handful of times. V usage is TRBV6-5 and J usage is TRBJ2-1; a weak D match, TRBD2 (6 bases). Germline CDR1 is MNHEY and CDR2 is SVGAGI. V lost 0 bases, J lost 8 bases, and 14 bases lay in between. The length of the CDR3 is 15 residues. Written as DNA, the CDR3 is TGTGCCAGCAGTTACTCAGCGGGCGAGGGCCATGAGCAGTTCTTC. Its translation: CASSYSAGEGHEQFF.